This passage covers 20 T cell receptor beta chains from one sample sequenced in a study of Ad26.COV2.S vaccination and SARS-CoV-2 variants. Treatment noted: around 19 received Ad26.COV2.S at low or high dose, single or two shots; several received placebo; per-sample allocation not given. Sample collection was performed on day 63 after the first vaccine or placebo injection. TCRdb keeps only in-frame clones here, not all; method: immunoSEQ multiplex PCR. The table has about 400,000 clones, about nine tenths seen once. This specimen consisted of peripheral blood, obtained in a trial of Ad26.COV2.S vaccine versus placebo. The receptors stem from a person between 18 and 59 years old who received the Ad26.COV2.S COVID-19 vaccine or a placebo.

CDR3 protein: CASSQKGKETQYF. The CDR3 DNA reads TGTGCCAGCAGCCAAAAAGGGAAAGAGACCCAGTACTTC. This sequence joins TRBV7-7 and TRBJ2-5; no definite D call. V was cut by 5 bases and J by 3 bases, with 10 bases left in between. The CDR3 consists of 13 residues. CDR1 is SSHAT, CDR2 FNYEAQ, per germline (reference sequence).

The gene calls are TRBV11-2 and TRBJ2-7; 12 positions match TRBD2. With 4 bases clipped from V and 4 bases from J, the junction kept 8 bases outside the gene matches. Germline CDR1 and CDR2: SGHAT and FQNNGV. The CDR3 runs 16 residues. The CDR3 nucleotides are TGTGCCAGCAGCTCCTCTAGCGGGGGGGGTAGATACGAGCAGTACTTC. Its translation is CASSSSSGGGRYEQYF.

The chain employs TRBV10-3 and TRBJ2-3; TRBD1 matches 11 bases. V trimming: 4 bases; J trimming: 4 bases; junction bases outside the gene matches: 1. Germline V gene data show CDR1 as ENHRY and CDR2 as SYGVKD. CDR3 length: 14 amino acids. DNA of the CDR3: TGTGCCATCAGTGCGGGACAGGGGGCAGATACGCAGTATTTT. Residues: CAISAGQGADTQYF.

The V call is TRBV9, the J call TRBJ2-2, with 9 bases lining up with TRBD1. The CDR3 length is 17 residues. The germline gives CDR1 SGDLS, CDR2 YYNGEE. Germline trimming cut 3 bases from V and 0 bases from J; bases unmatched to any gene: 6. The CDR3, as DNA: TGTGCCAGCAGCGACTACCGACAGGGGGCGAACACCGGGGAGCTGTTTTTT. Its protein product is CASSDYRQGANTGELFF.

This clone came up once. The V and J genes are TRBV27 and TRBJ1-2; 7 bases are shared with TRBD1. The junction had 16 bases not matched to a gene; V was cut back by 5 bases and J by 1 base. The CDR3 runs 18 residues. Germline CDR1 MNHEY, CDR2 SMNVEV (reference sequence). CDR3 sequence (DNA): TGTGCCAGCAGTCGATCATCCGGGACAGTGATTTATAACTATGGCTACACCTTC. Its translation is CASSRSSGTVIYNYGYTF.

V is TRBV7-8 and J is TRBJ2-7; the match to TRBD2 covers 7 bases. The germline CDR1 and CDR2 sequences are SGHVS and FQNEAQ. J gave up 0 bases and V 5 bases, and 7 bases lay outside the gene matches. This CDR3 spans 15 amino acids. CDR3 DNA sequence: TGTGCCAGCAGCCCATACCCGGGGGGCTCCTACGAGCAGTACTTC. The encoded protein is CASSPYPGGSYEQYF.

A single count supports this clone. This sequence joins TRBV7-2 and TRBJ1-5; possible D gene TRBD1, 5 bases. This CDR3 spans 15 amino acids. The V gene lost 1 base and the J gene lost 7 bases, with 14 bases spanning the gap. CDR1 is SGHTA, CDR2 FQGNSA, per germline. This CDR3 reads CASSLEQVPSQPQHF. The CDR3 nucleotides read TGTGCCAGCAGCTTAGAACAGGTCCCCAGCCAGCCCCAGCATTTT.

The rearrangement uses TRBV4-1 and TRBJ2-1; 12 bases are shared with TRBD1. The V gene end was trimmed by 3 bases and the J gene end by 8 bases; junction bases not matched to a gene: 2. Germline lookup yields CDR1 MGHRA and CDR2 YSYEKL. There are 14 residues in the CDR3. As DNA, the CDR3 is TGCGCCAGCAGCCACGGGACAGGGGGCTATGAGCAGTTCTTC. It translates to CASSHGTGGYEQFF.

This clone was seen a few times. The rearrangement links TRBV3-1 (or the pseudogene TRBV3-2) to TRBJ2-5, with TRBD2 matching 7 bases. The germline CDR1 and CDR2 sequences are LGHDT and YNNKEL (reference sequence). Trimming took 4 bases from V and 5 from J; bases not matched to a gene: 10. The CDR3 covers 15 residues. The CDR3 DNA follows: TGTGCCAGCAGCCCTCCAGAGCGGCGGGGGGAGACCCAGTACTTC. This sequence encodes CASSPPERRGETQYF.

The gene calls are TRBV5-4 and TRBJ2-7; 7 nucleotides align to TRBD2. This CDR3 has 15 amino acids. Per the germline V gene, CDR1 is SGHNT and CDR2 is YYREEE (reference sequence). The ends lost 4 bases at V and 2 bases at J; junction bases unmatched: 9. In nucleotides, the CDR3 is TGTGCCAGCAGCCAAGGAACGGGGGGAACCTACGAGCAGTACTTC. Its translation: CASSQGTGGTYEQYF.

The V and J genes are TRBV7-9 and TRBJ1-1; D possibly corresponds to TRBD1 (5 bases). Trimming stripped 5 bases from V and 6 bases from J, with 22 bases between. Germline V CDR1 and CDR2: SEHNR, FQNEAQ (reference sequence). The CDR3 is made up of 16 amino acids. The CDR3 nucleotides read TGTGCCAGCAGCGTGGTCGGGGGAGACAGCGGGGCTGAAGCTTTCTTT. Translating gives CASSVVGGDSGAEAFF. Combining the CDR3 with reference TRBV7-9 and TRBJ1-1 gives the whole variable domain DTGVSQNPRHKITKRGQNVTFRCDPISEHNRLYWYRQTLGQGPEFLTYFQNEAQLEKSRLLSDRFSAERPKGSFSTLEIQRTEQGDSAMYLCASSVVGGDSGAEAFFGQGTRLTVV.

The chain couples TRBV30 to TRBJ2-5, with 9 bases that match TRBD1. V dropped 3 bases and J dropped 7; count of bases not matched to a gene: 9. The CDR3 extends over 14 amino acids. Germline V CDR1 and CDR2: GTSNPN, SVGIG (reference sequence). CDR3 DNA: TGTGCCTGGAGCACCTCGGGACAGGGAATGACCCAGTACTTC. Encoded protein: CAWSTSGQGMTQYF.

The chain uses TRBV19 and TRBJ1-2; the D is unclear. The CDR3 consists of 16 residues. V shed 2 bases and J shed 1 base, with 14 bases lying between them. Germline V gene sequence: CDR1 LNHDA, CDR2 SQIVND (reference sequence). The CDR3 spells CASSISPASFNYGYTF. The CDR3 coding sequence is TGTGCCAGTAGTATATCTCCAGCGTCTTTTAACTATGGCTACACCTTC.

The chain's CDR3 is CASSPFHREIGMNTEAFF. The CDR3 coding sequence is TGTGCCAGCTCACCATTTCATCGAGAGATTGGAATGAACACTGAAGCTTTCTTT. The chain carries TRBV18 and TRBJ1-1; D is uncertain. V lost 2 bases, J lost 0 bases, and 19 bases lay in between. This CDR3 spans 18 amino acids. Germline CDR1 KGHSH, CDR2 LQKENI.

CDR3 DNA sequence: TGTGCCAGCAGCTTAGGTATTCGGGGGACAGCTGAAAAACTGTTTTTT. Protein sequence: CASSLGIRGTAEKLFF. This chain uses TRBV7-9 with TRBJ1-4; TRBD1 matches 7 bases. From germline, CDR1 is SEHNR and CDR2 FQNEAQ (reference sequence). The CDR3 has 16 amino acids. J lost 7 bases, V lost 1 base, and 9 bases had no gene match. Complete variable domain (other parts from reference TRBV7-9 and TRBJ1-4): DTGVSQNPRHKITKRGQNVTFRCDPISEHNRLYWYRQTLGQGPEFLTYFQNEAQLEKSRLLSDRFSAERPKGSFSTLEIQRTEQGDSAMYLCASSLGIRGTAEKLFFGSGTQLSVL.

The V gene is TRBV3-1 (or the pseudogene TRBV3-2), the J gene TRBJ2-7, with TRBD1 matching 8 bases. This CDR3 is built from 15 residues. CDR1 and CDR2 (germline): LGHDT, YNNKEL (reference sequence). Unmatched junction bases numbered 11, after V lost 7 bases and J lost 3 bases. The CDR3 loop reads CASNPRDRSIYEQYF. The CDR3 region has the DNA TGTGCCAGCAACCCTCGGGACAGGTCTATCTACGAGCAGTACTTC.

The CDR3 loop is CARQKPGQGATDYGYTF. CDR3 DNA sequence: TGTGCCCGTCAGAAGCCGGGACAGGGAGCCACCGACTATGGCTACACCTTC. The gene calls are TRBV7-2 and TRBJ1-2, with TRBD1 matching over 9 bases. V lost 11 bases to trimming and J lost 3 bases; unmatched junction nucleotides: 19. This CDR3 spans 17 amino acids. The V gene's germline CDR1 is SGHTA and CDR2 FQGNSA.

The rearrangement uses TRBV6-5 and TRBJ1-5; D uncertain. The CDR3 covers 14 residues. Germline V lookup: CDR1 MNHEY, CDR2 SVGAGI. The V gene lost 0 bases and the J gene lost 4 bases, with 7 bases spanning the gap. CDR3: CASSYSNGNQPQHF. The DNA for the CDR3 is TGTGCCAGCAGTTACTCGAACGGTAATCAGCCCCAGCATTTT.

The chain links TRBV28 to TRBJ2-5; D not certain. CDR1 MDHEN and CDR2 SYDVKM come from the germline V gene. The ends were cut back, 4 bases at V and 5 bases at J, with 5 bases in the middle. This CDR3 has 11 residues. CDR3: CASSSRETQYF. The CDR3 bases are TGTGCCAGCAGTTCACGTGAGACCCAGTACTTC.

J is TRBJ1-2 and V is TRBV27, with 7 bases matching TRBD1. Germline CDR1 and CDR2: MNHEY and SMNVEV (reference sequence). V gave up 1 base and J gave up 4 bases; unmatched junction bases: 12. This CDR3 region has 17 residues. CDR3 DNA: TGTGCCAGCAGTTTATACCCCGGGACAGAAGAAACCTATGGCTACACCTTC. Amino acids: CASSLYPGTEETYGYTF.